The 18 T cell receptor beta chains given below trace back to one sample, sequenced in a study of OX40 agonist ivuxolimab in advanced cancers. This table comes from immunoSEQ multiplex PCR, and its TCRdb copy is limited to in-frame clones, with some not included. The profile covers 50,000 to 75,000 clones, with more than 75% appearing a single time and about 1.2% taken by the ten largest. The sequencing used CD4+ or CD8+ T cells sorted from blood, collected in a trial of the OX40 agonist ivuxolimab. Receptor source: an adult with an advanced solid tumor such as melanoma, head and neck, liver or kidney cancer.

The rearrangement joins TRBV6-6 to TRBJ1-1, with D possibly being TRBD1 (6 bases). The CDR3 is 13 residues long. The germline gives CDR1 MNHNY, CDR2 SVGAGI (reference sequence). With 6 bases removed from V and 1 base from J, the gap between germline ends came to 9 bases. CDR3: CASREQGNTEAFF. CDR3 in DNA: TGTGCCAGCAGGGAACAGGGGAACACTGAAGCTTTCTTT.

The chain links TRBV7-3 to TRBJ2-7, with a possible D match to TRBD1 (6 bases). This CDR3 has 15 amino acids. Germline assignment: CDR1 SGHTA and CDR2 FQGTGA. V was shortened by 5 bases and J by 2 bases, with 16 bases between the two germline ends. The CDR3 loop reads CASSLGTPDTYEQYF. CDR3 sequence (DNA): TGTGCCAGCAGCCTAGGGACACCAGACACCTACGAGCAGTACTTC. The whole variable domain, filled in from reference TRBV7-3 and TRBJ2-7, reads GAGVSQTPSNKVTEKGKYVELRCDPISGHTALYWYRQSLGQGPEFLIYFQGTGAADDSGLPNDRFFAVRPEGSVSTLKIQRTERGDSAVYLCASSLGTPDTYEQYFGPGTRLTVT.

This chain joins TRBV2 and TRBJ2-1; no definite D call. Looked up from germline, CDR1 is SNHLY and CDR2 is FYNNEI. Trimming cost V 5 bases and J 6 bases, with 5 bases left between them. This CDR3 contains 11 residues. For the CDR3, the DNA is TGTGCCAGCAGTTTGTTCAATGAGCAGTTCTTC. As protein: CASSLFNEQFF.

The chain is built from TRBV27 and TRBJ2-2, with TRBD2 as a possible D gene (5 bases). Germline CDR1 and CDR2: MNHEY and SMNVEV (reference sequence). Trimming removed 7 bases from V and 0 bases from J, with 21 bases in between. The CDR3 runs 18 residues. As DNA, the CDR3 is TGTGCCAGCACAACGGGATATGACCCTGACGCGAACACCGGGGAGCTGTTTTTT. Its protein product is CASTTGYDPDANTGELFF.

This chain connects TRBV30 to TRBJ2-7; D may correspond to TRBD1 or TRBD2 (6 bases each). V lost 0 bases and J 0 bases, leaving 9 bases between the germline ends. Germline CDR1 reads GTSNPN; CDR2 reads SVGIG (reference sequence). This CDR3 has 14 residues. CDR3 amino acids: CAWSVGGSSYEQYF. In DNA form, the CDR3 reads TGTGCCTGGAGTGTAGGGGGGAGCTCCTACGAGCAGTACTTC.

The V gene is TRBV18, the J gene TRBJ2-7, with 7 positions matching TRBD2. V lost 0 bases to trimming and J lost 6 bases; unmatched junction nucleotides: 14. CDR1 and CDR2 from the germline V gene are KGHSH and LQKENI. CDR3 length equals 17 residues. The CDR3 DNA is TGTGCCAGCTCACCACCGACCATGGGCGGGAGCTGGGGCGAGCAGTACTTC. Translated, it gives CASSPPTMGGSWGEQYF.

The chain employs TRBV18 and TRBJ2-7; 12 bases agree with TRBD1. This CDR3 region has 16 residues. Germline CDR1 and CDR2: KGHSH and LQKENI. Losses at the gene ends were 3 bases for V and 0 bases for J; bases not matched to a gene: 3. The CDR3 region has the DNA TGTGCCAGCTCACCGGGACAGGGGGCGCACTCCTACGAGCAGTACTTC. Translating it yields CASSPGQGAHSYEQYF.

The gene calls are TRBV6-1 and TRBJ2-5; D not resolved. CDR1 and CDR2 from the germline V gene are MNHNS and SASEGT. V was pared by 5 bases and J by 4 bases, with 14 bases between. The CDR3 is made up of 14 amino acids. CDR3 residues: CASSTDLGSETQYF. The DNA for the CDR3 is TGTGCCAGCAGTACCGACTTGGGGTCAGAGACCCAGTACTTC.

This chain links TRBV19 with TRBJ2-3; tentatively, D is TRBD1 (5 bases). With 7 bases removed from V and 7 bases from J, the gap between germline ends came to 24 bases. CDR1 is LNHDA, CDR2 SQIVND, per germline (reference sequence). The CDR3 has 16 amino acids. The CDR3 here is CASTLKGQVFGYTQYF. The DNA of the CDR3 is TGTGCCAGTACCCTCAAGGGGCAGGTGTTCGGGTATACGCAGTATTTT.

CDR3: CASSKAGVEQYF. In DNA, the CDR3 is TGTGCCAGCAGCAAAGCAGGGGTCGAGCAGTACTTC. This rearrangement joins TRBV7-6 to TRBJ2-7, with a weak D call TRBD1 (6 bases). This CDR3 has 12 residues. Trimming shortened V by 5 bases and J by 6 bases, and 11 bases separated the two germline ends. Germline CDR1 reads SGHVS; CDR2 reads FNYEAQ.

V usage is TRBV5-1 and J usage is TRBJ2-7; D possibly corresponds to TRBD2 (6 bases). Germline loops: CDR1 SGHRS, CDR2 YFSETQ. The CDR3 extends over 18 amino acids. The ends were cut back, 4 bases at V and 0 bases at J, with 23 bases in the middle. The CDR3 spells CASSQPGPPSAYSYEQYF. The CDR3 DNA is TGCGCCAGCAGCCAACCAGGTCCCCCTAGCGCATACTCCTACGAGCAGTACTTC.

This clone was found a few times. The chain links TRBV2 to TRBJ1-5, with no clear D. The ends were cut back, 5 bases at V and 5 bases at J, with 10 bases in the middle. Looked up from germline, CDR1 is SNHLY and CDR2 is FYNNEI. This CDR3 spans 13 amino acids. The CDR3 bases are TGTGCCAGCAGTCAAACAGCTTATCAGCCCCAGCATTTT. Encoded protein: CASSQTAYQPQHF.

The chain recombines TRBV29-1 with TRBJ1-1; 9 bases align to TRBD1. The CDR3 has 13 amino acids. CDR1 SQVTM and CDR2 ANQGSEA come from the germline V gene. The trim removed 7 bases at V and 7 bases at J, leaving 10 bases unmatched. CDR3 residues: CSATGGDGGEAFF. CDR3 DNA: TGCAGCGCCACAGGGGGCGACGGGGGTGAAGCTTTCTTT.

The chain combines TRBV28 with TRBJ2-5; 14 nucleotides match TRBD2. This CDR3 has 21 amino acids. With V trimmed by 5 bases and J by 5 bases, 22 bases remained unmatched. Germline V gene lookup returns CDR1 MDHEN and CDR2 SYDVKM. DNA of the CDR3: TGTGCCAGCAGTCCCGCGGCTGGACTAGCGGGAGGCGCCTTGGTTTGGGAGACCCAGTACTTC. It translates to CASSPAAGLAGGALVWETQYF. The whole variable domain, remainder taken from reference TRBV28 and TRBJ2-5, is DVKVTQSSRYLVKRTGEKVFLECVQDMDHENMFWYRQDPGLGLRLIYFSYDVKMKEKGDIPEGYSVSREKKERFSLILESASTNQTSMYLCASSPAAGLAGGALVWETQYFGPGTRLLVL.

The chain links TRBV19 to TRBJ2-4; 7 bases agree with TRBD2. The CDR3 is 19 residues long. V lost 3 bases to trimming and J lost 0 bases; unmatched junction nucleotides: 14. Germline V gives CDR1 LNHDA, CDR2 SQIVND (reference sequence). The CDR3 spells CASSIGGVRGRLAKNIQYF. The CDR3 coding sequence is TGTGCCAGTAGTATTGGGGGGGTGCGAGGCCGCCTAGCCAAAAACATTCAGTACTTC.

The gene calls are TRBV6-5 and TRBJ1-1, with D uncertain. V was shortened by 4 bases and J by 1 base, with 16 bases between the two germline ends. The CDR3 consists of 16 residues. Germline V gene data show CDR1 as MNHEY and CDR2 as SVGAGI. The CDR3 loop is CASSLLPMVENTEAFF. The CDR3 DNA reads as TGTGCCAGCAGTTTATTACCGATGGTCGAGAACACTGAAGCTTTCTTT.

The chain uses TRBV29-1 and TRBJ1-2; perhaps TRBD1 as D (5 bases). In germline, CDR1 is SQVTM, CDR2 ANQGSEA. CDR3 length: 12 residues. The CDR3 bases are TGCACCTCCCTGGACACTGTTTATGGCTACACCTTC. Its translation is CTSLDTVYGYTF.

This chain joins TRBV6-5 and TRBJ1-2, with TRBD1 as a possible D gene (5 bases). The CDR3 length is 12 residues. Trimming took 6 bases from V and 3 from J, leaving 8 bases between them. CDR1 is MNHEY, CDR2 SVGAGI, per germline. As DNA, the CDR3 is TGTGCCAGCAGGAGGGGTGACTATGGCTACACCTTC. Protein sequence: CASRRGDYGYTF.